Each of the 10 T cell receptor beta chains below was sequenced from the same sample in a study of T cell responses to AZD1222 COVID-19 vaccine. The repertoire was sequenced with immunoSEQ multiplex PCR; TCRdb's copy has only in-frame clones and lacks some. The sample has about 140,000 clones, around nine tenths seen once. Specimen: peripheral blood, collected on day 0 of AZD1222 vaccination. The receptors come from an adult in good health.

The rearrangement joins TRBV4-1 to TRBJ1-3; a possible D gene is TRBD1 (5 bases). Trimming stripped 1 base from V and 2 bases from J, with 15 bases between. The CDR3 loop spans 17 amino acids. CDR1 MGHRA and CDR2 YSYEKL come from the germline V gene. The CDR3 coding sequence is TGCGCCAGCAGCCAAGGGTGGGGCACTGAAACTGGAAACACCATATATTTT. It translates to CASSQGWGTETGNTIYF.

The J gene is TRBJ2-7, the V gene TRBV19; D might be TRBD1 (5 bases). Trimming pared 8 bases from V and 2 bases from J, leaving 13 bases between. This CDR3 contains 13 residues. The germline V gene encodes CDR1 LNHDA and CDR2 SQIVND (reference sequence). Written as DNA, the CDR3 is TGTGCCAGTGGCCCCCAGGGTACCTACGAGCAGTACTTC. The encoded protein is CASGPQGTYEQYF.

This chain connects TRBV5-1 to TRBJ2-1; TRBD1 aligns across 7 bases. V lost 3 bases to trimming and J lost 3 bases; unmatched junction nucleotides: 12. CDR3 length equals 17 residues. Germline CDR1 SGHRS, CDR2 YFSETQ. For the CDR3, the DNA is TGCGCCAGCAGCTCAAACGGACAGGAAAGTTTCTACAATGAGCAGTTCTTC. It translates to CASSSNGQESFYNEQFF.

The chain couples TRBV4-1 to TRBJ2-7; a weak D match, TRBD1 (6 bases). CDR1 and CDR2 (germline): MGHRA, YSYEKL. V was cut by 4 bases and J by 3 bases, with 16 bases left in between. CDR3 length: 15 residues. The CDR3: CASSRTAAGDYEQYF. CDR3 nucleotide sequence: TGCGCCAGCAGCCGAACCGCGGCAGGGGACTACGAGCAGTACTTC.

The CDR3, as DNA: TGTGCCAGCAGCTTACTCAGTACCTTCTCCTATAATTCACCCCTCCACTTT. Amino acid sequence: CASSLLSTFSYNSPLHF. This sequence joins TRBV7-2 and TRBJ1-6; no clear D gene. Germline CDR1 reads SGHTA; CDR2 reads FQGNSA. The germline V and J ends were trimmed by 2 bases and 0 bases, with 11 bases remaining between them. The CDR3 length is 17 residues.

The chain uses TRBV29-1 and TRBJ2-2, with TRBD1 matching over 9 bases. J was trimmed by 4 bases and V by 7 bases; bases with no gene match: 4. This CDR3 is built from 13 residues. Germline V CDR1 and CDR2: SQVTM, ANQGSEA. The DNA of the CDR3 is TGCAGCGCCGGACAGGGGACCACCGGGGAGCTGTTTTTT. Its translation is CSAGQGTTGELFF.

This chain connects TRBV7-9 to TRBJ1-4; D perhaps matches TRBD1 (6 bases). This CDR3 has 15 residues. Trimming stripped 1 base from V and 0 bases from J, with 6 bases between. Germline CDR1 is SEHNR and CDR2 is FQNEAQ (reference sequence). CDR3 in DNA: TGTGCCAGCAGCTTAGGACAGGCAACTAATGAAAAACTGTTTTTT. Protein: CASSLGQATNEKLFF.

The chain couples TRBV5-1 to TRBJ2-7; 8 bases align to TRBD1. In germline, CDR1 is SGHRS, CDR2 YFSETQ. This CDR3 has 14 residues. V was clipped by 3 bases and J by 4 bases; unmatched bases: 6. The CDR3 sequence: CASSSRGPDYEQYF. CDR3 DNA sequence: TGCGCCAGCAGCTCCAGGGGGCCCGATTACGAGCAGTACTTC.

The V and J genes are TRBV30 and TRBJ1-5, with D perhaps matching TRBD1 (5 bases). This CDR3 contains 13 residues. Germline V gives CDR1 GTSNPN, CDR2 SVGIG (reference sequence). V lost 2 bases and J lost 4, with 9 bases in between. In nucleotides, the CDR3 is TGTGCCTGGAGTCTGGGGGGGAATCAGCCCCAGCATTTT. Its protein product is CAWSLGGNQPQHF.

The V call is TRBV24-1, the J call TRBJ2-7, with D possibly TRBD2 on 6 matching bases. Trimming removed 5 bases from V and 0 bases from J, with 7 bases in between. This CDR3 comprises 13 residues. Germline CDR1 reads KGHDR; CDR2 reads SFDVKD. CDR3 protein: CATSVRGSYEQYF. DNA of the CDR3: TGTGCCACCAGTGTGCGGGGCTCCTACGAGCAGTACTTC.